The sequence of this T cell receptor (beta chain) was determined in a study of PD-1 blockade in mismatch repair-deficient tumors. Profiled with immunoSEQ multiplex PCR; TCRdb holds only in-frame clones, not every one. The data hold 15,000 to 20,000 clones, with roughly 84% observed a single time. The TCR-sequenced patients were a few responders to pembrolizumab. Trimming took off 2 bases at V and 1 base at J, with 9 bases between the two ends. Germline V CDR1 and CDR2: MNHEY, SMNVEV (reference sequence). CDR3 size: 15 residues. The sequence derives from an adult with mismatch repair-deficient cancer. This sample comprised PBMCs, obtained before pembrolizumab treatment. This chain connects TRBV27 to TRBJ2-1, with D possibly being TRBD1 or TRBD2 (5 bases each). This CDR3 reads CASSLRWGSYNEQFF. The CDR3 DNA reads as TGTGCCAGCAGTTTAAGATGGGGGTCCTACAATGAGCAGTTCTTC.